At least ten counts were recorded for the clone carrying this T cell receptor (beta chain). The antigen is undetermined. Germline loops: CDR1 MNHEY, CDR2 SVGEGT. V was clipped by 2 bases and J by 0 bases, with 7 bases between them. The CDR3 has 14 residues. Time point specified: patch test 1, 2 weeks after DPC sensitization. Stated treatment: therapeutic diphenylcyclopropenone sensitization with weekly scalp DPC. This sample is drawn from a study of human T cells and chemical hapten exposure. Findings and limits, study-wide: Expanded TCRs were compared with controls, and the expanded TCRs formed significantly more large CDR3 similarity clusters.

Separate cDNA molecules received unique molecular identifiers, which the library attached to them. One entry per CDR3 protein results from TCRdb running MiXCR on the RACE reads. This table holds 370,000 or so distinct CDR3 sequences, 4% to 5.5% found once. V gene TRBV6-2 or TRBV6-3 combines with J gene TRBJ1-1; D gene ambiguous. This TCR was sampled from a woman aged 50 to 60 with alopecia areata. Some clones in this sample may be carry-over from other donors' samples. The material was whole blood, obtained in connection with sensitization to the hapten diphenylcyclopropenone (DPC). This CDR3 is CASSYPPMNTEAFF. CDR3 coding DNA: TGTGCCAGCAGTTACCCGCCAATGAACACTGAAGCTTTCTTT.